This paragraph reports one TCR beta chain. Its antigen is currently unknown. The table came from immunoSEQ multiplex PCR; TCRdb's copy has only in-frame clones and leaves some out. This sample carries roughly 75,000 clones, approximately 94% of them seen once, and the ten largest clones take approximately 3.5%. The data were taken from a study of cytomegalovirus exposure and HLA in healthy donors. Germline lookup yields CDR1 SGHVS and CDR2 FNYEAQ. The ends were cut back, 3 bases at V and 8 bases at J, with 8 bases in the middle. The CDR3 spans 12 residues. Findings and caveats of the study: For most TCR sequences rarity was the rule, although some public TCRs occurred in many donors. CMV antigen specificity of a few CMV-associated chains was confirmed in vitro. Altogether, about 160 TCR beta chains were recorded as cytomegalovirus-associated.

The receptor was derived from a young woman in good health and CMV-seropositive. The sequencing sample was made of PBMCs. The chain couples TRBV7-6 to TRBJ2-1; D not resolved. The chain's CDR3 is CASSFELDEQFF. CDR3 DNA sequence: TGTGCCAGCAGCTTCGAGCTGGATGAGCAGTTCTTC. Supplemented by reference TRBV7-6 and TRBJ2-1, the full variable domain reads GAGVSQSPRYKVTKRGQDVALRCDPISGHVSLYWYRQALGQGPEFLTYFNYEAQQDKSGLPNDRFSAERPEGSISTLTIQRTEQRDSAMYRCASSFELDEQFFGPGTRLTVL.